This passage covers 7 T cell receptor beta chains from one sample sequenced in a study of T cells after yellow fever vaccination. Each CDR3 protein gets one entry after TCRdb re-called the 5' RACE reads with MiXCR. The sample has about 580,000 distinct CDR3 sequences, 17% seen once. Specimen: PBMCs, collected about 5 days after the first yellow fever vaccination. These receptor sequences come from a man between 18 and 35 years old who received the YFV17D yellow fever vaccine.

V is TRBV25-1 and J is TRBJ2-1, with 12 bases identical to TRBD2. The junction had 15 bases not matched to a gene; V was cut back by 3 bases and J by 6 bases. CDR3 length equals 19 residues. Per the germline V gene, CDR1 is MGHDK and CDR2 is SYGVNS. This CDR3 is CASSDIAPSGGALSNEQFF. The CDR3 nucleotides are TGTGCCAGCAGTGACATAGCGCCTAGCGGGGGGGCGCTTTCCAATGAGCAGTTCTTC.

This clonotype was seen more than once but under ten times. J is TRBJ2-2 and V is TRBV28, with D uncertain. Germline values: CDR1 MDHEN, CDR2 SYDVKM. CDR3 length: 13 residues. V shed 3 bases and J shed 6 bases, with 8 bases lying between them. CDR3 bases: TGTGCCAGCAGTTTCGGCATCTCCGGGGAGCTGTTTTTT. It translates to CASSFGISGELFF.

A few counts support this clonotype. The chain has TRBV12-3 or TRBV12-4 and TRBJ1-5, with D maybe TRBD1 (5 bases). Trimming stripped 1 base from V and 4 bases from J, with 8 bases between. This CDR3 region has 14 residues. In nucleotides, the CDR3 is TGTGCCAGCAGTTTAGGCTGGGGGAATCAGCCCCAGCATTTT. It specifies CASSLGWGNQPQHF.

The chain uses TRBV10-3 and TRBJ2-5; TRBD2 matches at 12 bases. The J segment lost 9 bases and the V segment lost 10 bases, leaving 12 bases of the junction unmatched. Germline V gene data show CDR1 as ENHRY and CDR2 as SYGVKD. The CDR3 length is 14 residues. The CDR3 protein is CATNSGLAGRAQYF. The CDR3 DNA reads as TGTGCCACCAATTCCGGACTAGCGGGGAGGGCCCAGTACTTC.

The sample holds a few counts of this clonotype. The rearrangement uses TRBV27 and TRBJ1-5, with D maybe TRBD1 (5 bases). Trimming left V 6 bases short and J 4 bases short, with 16 bases between. Germline loops: CDR1 MNHEY, CDR2 SMNVEV (reference sequence). The CDR3 is 15 amino acids. In nucleotides, the CDR3 is TGTGCCAGCAGCCAGGGACTCCTGGGGAATCAGCCCCAGCATTTT. Its protein product is CASSQGLLGNQPQHF.

In this sample, this clonotype turned up a few times. V and J are TRBV5-5 and TRBJ2-2, with D possibly TRBD1 on 6 matching bases. Trimming took off 4 bases at V and 4 bases at J, with 14 bases between the two ends. In germline, CDR1 is SGHKS, CDR2 YYEKEE (reference sequence). This CDR3 is built from 15 residues. The CDR3 sequence is CASSLMGAVTGELFF. CDR3 in DNA: TGTGCCAGCAGCCTCATGGGGGCTGTCACCGGGGAGCTGTTTTTT. Full variable domain (missing parts from reference TRBV5-5 and TRBJ2-2): DAGVTQSPTHLIKTRGQQVTLRCSPISGHKSVSWYQQVLGQGPQFIFQYYEKEERGRGNFPDRFSARQFPNYSSELNVNALLLGDSALYLCASSLMGAVTGELFFGEGSRLTVL.

A few counts support this clonotype. This chain uses TRBV20-1 with TRBJ1-4; D may be TRBD1 (6 bases). From germline, CDR1 is DFQATT and CDR2 SNEGSKA (reference sequence). Trimming took 1 base from V and 8 from J, leaving 17 bases between them. This CDR3 contains 15 residues. The CDR3 loop reads CSARAETGAGEKLFF. The CDR3 bases are TGCAGTGCTAGAGCGGAGACAGGAGCGGGGGAAAAACTGTTTTTT.